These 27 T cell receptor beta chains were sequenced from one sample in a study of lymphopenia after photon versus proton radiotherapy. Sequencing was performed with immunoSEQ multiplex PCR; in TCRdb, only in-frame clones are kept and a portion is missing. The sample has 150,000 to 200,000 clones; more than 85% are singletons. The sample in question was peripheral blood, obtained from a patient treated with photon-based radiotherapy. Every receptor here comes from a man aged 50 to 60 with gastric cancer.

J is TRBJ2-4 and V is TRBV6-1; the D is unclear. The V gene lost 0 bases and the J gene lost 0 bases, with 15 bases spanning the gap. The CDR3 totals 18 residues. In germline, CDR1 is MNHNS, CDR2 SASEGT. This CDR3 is CASSEADGNLLAKNIQYF. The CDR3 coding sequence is TGTGCCAGCAGTGAAGCCGACGGTAACTTGCTAGCCAAAAACATTCAGTACTTC.

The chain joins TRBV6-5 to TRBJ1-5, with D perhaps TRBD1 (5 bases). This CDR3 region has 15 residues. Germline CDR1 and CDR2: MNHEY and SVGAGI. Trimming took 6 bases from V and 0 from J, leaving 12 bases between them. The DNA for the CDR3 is TGTGCCAGCAGGGGGAGGACACATAGCAATCAGCCCCAGCATTTT. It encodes CASRGRTHSNQPQHF.

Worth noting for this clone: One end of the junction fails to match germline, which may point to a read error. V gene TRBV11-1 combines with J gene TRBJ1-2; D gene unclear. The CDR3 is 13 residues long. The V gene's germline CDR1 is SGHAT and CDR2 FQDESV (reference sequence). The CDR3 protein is CVSSPDGRYGYTF. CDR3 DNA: TGTGTCAGCAGCCCGGACGGACGCTATGGCTACACCTTC.

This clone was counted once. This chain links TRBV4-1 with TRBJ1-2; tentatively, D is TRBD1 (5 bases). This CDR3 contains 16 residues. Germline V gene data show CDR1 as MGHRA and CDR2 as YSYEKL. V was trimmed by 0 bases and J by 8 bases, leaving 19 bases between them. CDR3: CASSQEKGQAGLGYTF. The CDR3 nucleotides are TGCGCCAGCAGCCAAGAGAAGGGCCAGGCAGGGTTGGGCTACACCTTC.

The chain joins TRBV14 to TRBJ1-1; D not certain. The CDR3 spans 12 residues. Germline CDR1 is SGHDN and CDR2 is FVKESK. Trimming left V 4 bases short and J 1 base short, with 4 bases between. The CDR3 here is CASSRQNTEAFF. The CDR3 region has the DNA TGTGCCAGCAGCCGACAGAACACTGAAGCTTTCTTT.

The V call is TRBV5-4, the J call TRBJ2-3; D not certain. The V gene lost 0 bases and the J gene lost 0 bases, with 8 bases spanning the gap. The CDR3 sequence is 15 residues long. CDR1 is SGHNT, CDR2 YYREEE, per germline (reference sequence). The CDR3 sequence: CASSLEGGSTDTQYF. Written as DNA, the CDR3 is TGTGCCAGCAGCTTGGAGGGCGGTAGCACAGATACGCAGTATTTT.

DNA of the CDR3: TGCGCCAGCAGCCAAGATGTTCTAGCGGAGCCGAACACCGGGGAGCTGTTTTTT. Translation gives CASSQDVLAEPNTGELFF. V is TRBV4-3 and J is TRBJ2-2; 7 nucleotides match TRBD2. Germline-derived CDR1 and CDR2 are LGHNA and YSLEER. With V trimmed by 0 bases and J by 0 bases, 7 bases remained unmatched. The CDR3 runs 18 residues.

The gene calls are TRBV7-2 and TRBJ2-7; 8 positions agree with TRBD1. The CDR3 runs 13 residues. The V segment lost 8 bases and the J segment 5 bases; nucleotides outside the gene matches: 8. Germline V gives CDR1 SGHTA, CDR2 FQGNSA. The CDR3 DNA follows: TGTGCCAGCTCAAGAGGACAGGGCGACGAGCAGTACTTC. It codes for CASSRGQGDEQYF.

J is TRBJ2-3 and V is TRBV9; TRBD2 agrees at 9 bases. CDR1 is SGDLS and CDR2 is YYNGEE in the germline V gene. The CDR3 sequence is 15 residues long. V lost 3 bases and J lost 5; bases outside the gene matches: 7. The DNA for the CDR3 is TGTGCCAGCAGCGCAGCGGGAGGCACTGGAGATACGCAGTATTTT. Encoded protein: CASSAAGGTGDTQYF.

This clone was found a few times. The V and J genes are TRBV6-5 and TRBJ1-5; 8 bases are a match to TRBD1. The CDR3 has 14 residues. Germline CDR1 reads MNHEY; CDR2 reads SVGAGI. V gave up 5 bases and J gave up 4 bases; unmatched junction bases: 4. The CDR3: CASSKTGVNQPQHF. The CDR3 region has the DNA TGTGCCAGCAGTAAGACAGGGGTTAATCAGCCCCAGCATTTT.

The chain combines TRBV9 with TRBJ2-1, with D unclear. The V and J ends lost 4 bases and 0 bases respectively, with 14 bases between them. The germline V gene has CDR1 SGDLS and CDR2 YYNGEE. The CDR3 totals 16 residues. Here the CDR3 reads CASSPGKENSYNEQFF. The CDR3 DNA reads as TGTGCCAGCAGCCCAGGAAAGGAAAACTCCTACAATGAGCAGTTCTTC.

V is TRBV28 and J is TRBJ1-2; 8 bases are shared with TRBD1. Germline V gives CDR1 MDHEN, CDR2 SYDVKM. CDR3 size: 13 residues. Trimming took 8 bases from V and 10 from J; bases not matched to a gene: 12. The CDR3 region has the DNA TGTGCCAGCCACTCCGGGACAGGAAGATCCTACACCTTC. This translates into CASHSGTGRSYTF.

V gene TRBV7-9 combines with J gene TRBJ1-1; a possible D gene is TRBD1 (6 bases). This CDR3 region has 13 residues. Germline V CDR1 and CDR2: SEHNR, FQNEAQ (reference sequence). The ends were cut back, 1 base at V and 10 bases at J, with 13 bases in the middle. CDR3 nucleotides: TGTGCCAGCAGCTTAGTTGGGGGGGCAGGAGCTTTCTTT. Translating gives CASSLVGGAGAFF. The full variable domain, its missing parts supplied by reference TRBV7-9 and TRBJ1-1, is DTGVSQNPRHKITKRGQNVTFRCDPISEHNRLYWYRQTLGQGPEFLTYFQNEAQLEKSRLLSDRFSAERPKGSFSTLEIQRTEQGDSAMYLCASSLVGGAGAFFGQGTRLTVV.

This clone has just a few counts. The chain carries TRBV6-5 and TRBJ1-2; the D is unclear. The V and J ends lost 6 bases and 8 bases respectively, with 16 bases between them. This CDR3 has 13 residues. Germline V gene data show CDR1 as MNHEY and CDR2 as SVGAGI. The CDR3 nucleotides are TGTGCCAGCAGACGAACAGTTCAGTTGGGCTACACCTTC. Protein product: CASRRTVQLGYTF.

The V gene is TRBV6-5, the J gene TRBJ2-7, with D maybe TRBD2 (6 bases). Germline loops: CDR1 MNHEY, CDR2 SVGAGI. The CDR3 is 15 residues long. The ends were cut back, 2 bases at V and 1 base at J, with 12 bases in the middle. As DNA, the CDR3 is TGTGCCAGCAGTTACGACCGGGAGAGGTCCTACGAGCAGTACTTC. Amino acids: CASSYDRERSYEQYF.

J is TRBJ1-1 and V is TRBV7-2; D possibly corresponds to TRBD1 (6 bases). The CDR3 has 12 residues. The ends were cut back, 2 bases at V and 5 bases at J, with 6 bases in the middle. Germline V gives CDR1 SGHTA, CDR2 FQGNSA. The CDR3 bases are TGTGCCAGCAGCTTAAGGGGGACTGAAGCTTTCTTT. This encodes CASSLRGTEAFF.

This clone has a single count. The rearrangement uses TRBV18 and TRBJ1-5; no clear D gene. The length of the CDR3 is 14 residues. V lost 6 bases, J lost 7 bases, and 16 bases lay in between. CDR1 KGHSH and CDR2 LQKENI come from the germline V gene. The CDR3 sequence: CASSLGGKGQPQHF. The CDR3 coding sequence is TGTGCCAGCTCCCTGGGAGGGAAGGGACAGCCCCAGCATTTT.

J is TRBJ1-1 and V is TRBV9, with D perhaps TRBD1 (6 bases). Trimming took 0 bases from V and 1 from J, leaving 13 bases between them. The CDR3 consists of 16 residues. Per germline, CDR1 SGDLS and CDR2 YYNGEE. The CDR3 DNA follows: TGTGCCAGCAGCGTAGGCGGGGGACACCCGAACACTGAAGCTTTCTTT. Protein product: CASSVGGGHPNTEAFF.

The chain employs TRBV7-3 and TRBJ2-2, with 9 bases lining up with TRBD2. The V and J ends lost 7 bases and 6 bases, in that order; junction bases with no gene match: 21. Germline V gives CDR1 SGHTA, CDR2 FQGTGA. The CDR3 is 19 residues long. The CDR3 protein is CASNDRTSANHFEAGELFF. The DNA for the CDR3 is TGTGCCAGCAACGACAGGACTAGCGCGAACCATTTCGAGGCCGGGGAGCTGTTTTTT.

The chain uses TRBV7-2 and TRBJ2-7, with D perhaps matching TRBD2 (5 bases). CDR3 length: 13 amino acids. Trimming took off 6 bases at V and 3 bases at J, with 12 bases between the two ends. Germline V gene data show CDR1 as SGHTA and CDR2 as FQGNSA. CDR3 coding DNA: TGTGCCAGCAGTCTCCTAGCCGGCTACGAGCAGTACTTC. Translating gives CASSLLAGYEQYF.

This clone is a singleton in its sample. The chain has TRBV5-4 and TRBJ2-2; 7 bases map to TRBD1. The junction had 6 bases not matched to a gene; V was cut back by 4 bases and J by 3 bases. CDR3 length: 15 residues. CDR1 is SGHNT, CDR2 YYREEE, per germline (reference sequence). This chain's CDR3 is CASSTPGGDTGELFF. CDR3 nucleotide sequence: TGTGCCAGCAGCACCCCAGGGGGTGACACCGGGGAGCTGTTTTTT.

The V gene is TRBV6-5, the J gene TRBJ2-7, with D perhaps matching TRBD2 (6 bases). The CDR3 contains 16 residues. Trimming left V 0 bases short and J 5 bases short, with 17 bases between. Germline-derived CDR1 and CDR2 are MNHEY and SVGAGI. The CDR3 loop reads CASSYSSGGTRNEQYF. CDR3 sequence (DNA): TGTGCCAGCAGTTACTCGAGTGGCGGGACGAGGAACGAGCAGTACTTC.

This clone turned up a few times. This CDR3 reads CASSKTGWPQHF. The CDR3 DNA reads as TGTGCCAGCAGCAAGACAGGGTGGCCCCAGCATTTT. The rearrangement links TRBV2 to TRBJ1-5; 7 bases fit TRBD1. The CDR3 loop spans 12 amino acids. The J segment lost 9 bases and the V segment lost 6 bases, leaving 5 bases of the junction unmatched. The germline gives CDR1 SNHLY, CDR2 FYNNEI.

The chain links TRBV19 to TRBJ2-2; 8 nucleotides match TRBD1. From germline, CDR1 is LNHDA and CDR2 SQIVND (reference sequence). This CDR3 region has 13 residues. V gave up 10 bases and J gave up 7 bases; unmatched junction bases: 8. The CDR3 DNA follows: TGTGCCACCTTGGACAGGGCGGGCGGGGAGCTGTTTTTT. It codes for CATLDRAGGELFF.

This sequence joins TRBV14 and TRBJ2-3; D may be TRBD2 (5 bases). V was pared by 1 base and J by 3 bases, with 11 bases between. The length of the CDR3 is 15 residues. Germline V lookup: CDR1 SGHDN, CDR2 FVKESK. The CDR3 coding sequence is TGTGCCAGCAGCCAAGGAGGGCTGAGGACAGATACGCAGTATTTT. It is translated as CASSQGGLRTDTQYF.

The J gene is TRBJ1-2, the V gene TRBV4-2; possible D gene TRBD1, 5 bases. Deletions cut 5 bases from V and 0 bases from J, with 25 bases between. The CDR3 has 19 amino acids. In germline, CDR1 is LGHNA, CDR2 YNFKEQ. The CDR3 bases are TGTGCCAGCAGCAGTAGGCCCAAGCAGGGTGGTTTTGCTAACTATGGCTACACCTTC. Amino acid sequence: CASSSRPKQGGFANYGYTF.

Here the CDR3 reads CASSLQPGNEQFF. For the CDR3, the DNA is TGCGCCAGCAGCTTGCAACCGGGGAATGAGCAGTTCTTC. The V and J genes are TRBV5-1 and TRBJ2-1; D perhaps matches TRBD2 (5 bases). Germline-derived CDR1 and CDR2 are SGHRS and YFSETQ. The CDR3 has 13 amino acids. The germline V and J ends were trimmed by 1 base and 7 bases, with 9 bases remaining between them.